A selection of T cell receptor beta chains follows, all from one sample in a study of Ad26.COV2.S vaccination and SARS-CoV-2 variants. Profiling relied on immunoSEQ multiplex PCR, and the TCRdb table lists in-frame clones only, not all of them. Among about 480,000 clones listed, roughly nine tenths were seen once. The sample here was peripheral blood, taken in a trial of Ad26.COV2.S vaccine versus placebo. The receptors shown here come from a person between 18 and 65 years old who received the Ad26.COV2.S COVID-19 vaccine or a placebo. Each CDR3 is given with its conserved first and last residue. The order of the fields is V gene, clone size, D gene, J gene, CDR3 DNA, CDR3 protein. D genes are given only for firm matches. Not every row has a clone size; where given, it reads once, few, many or a size class.

>TRBV5-4|.|.|TRBJ2-3
TGTGCCAGCAGCTTGGTCCGGAGCACAGATACGCAGTATTTT
CASSLVRSTDTQYF
>TRBV13|.|.|TRBJ2-6
TGTGCCAGCAGCTTAGTCGGGCTGCGGAGCTCTGGGGCCAACGTCCTGACTTTC
CASSLVGLRSSGANVLTF
>TRBV28|.|.|TRBJ1-6
TGTGCCAGCATAGTCCGGGTGGGCTCACCCCTCCACTTT
CASIVRVGSPLHF
>TRBV9|.|.|TRBJ2-3
TGTGCCAGCAGCGTACCGGCCCTTGGGGATACGCAGTATTTT
CASSVPALGDTQYF
>TRBV28|few|.|TRBJ1-2
TGTGCCAGCAGCCCGGACAATCGCTATGGCTACACCTTC
CASSPDNRYGYTF
>TRBV6-5|.|TRBD1|TRBJ1-2
TGTGCCAGCAGTCCCACGGGACAGGGGTTGTATGGCTACACCTTC
CASSPTGQGLYGYTF
>TRBV28|.|.|TRBJ1-6
TGTGCCAGCACCACAGACCGGGACTCGGGTAATTCACCCCTCCACTTT
CASTTDRDSGNSPLHF
>TRBV4-3|.|.|TRBJ2-7
TGCGCCAGCAGCCAGCAGATAGCCTACGAGCAGTACTTC
CASSQQIAYEQYF
>TRBV11-3|.|.|TRBJ1-1
TGTGCCAGCAGCTTGGGGCGTAGCACTGAAGCTTTCTTT
CASSLGRSTEAFF
>TRBV14|.|TRBD1|TRBJ1-2
TGTGCCAGCAGCTCTTCTGAGCTCCGGACAGGCCGTTTGGGGAACTATGGCTACACCTTC
CASSSSELRTGRLGNYGYTF
>TRBV7-9|.|.|TRBJ2-1
TGTGCCAGCAGCCCTGAACGGGGTAACAATGAGCAGTTCTTC
CASSPERGNNEQFF
>TRBV19|.|.|TRBJ1-3
TGTGCCAGTAGTATGGACAGCCCGGGAAACACCATATATTTT
CASSMDSPGNTIYF
>TRBV6-2/TRBV6-3|.|.|TRBJ2-3
TGTGCCAGCAGCCGCTCGGGACCCTTAGATACGCAGTATTTT
CASSRSGPLDTQYF
>TRBV6-5|.|.|TRBJ2-7
TGTGCCAGCAAGGCAGGTCGAGAGTACTTC
CASKAGREYF
>TRBV28|.|TRBD1|TRBJ1-2
TGTGCCAGCAGTCTCGCTCCAGACAGGGGCTATGGCTACACCTTC
CASSLAPDRGYGYTF
>TRBV28|.|TRBD1|TRBJ2-7
TGTGCCAGCAGTCCGCCCCCCCGACAGGGGTCCTACTACGAGCAGTACTTC
CASSPPPRQGSYYEQYF
>TRBV5-4|.|.|TRBJ1-2
TGTGCCAGCAGCTTGAGGGGGGCTAACTATGGCTACACCTTC
CASSLRGANYGYTF
>TRBV5-1|.|TRBD1|TRBJ2-1
TGCGCCAGCAGCTATTGGCACGGACAGGGTTTCTACAATGAGCAGTTCTTC
CASSYWHGQGFYNEQFF
>TRBV19|once|.|TRBJ2-2
TGTGCCAGTAGTATGAGCGTCACCGGGGAGCTGTTTTTT
CASSMSVTGELFF
>TRBV7-9|.|.|TRBJ2-5
TGTGCCAGCAGCGTAGCCACCGGCAGCGAGACCCAGTACTTC
CASSVATGSETQYF
>TRBV5-1|.|.|TRBJ1-5
TGCGCCAGCAGCTTGGATAGGGGAAGCGATCAGCCCCAGCATTTT
CASSLDRGSDQPQHF
>TRBV28|.|.|TRBJ1-5
TGTGCCAGCAGTTTGACGGTACGACGGAGCCTAGATCAGCCCCAGCATTTT
CASSLTVRRSLDQPQHF
>TRBV18|once|TRBD2|TRBJ2-1
TGTGCCAGCTCACCAGGACTAGCGGGAGGGCCGTCTCACTCCTACAATGAGCAGTTCTTC
CASSPGLAGGPSHSYNEQFF
>TRBV3-1/TRBV3-2|few|TRBD1|TRBJ1-3
TGTGCCAGCAGCCAAAACATCGGGACAGGGCAAGGAAACACCATATATTTT
CASSQNIGTGQGNTIYF
>TRBV3-1/TRBV3-2|.|.|TRBJ1-5
TGTGCCAGCAGCATCGGACTTCAGCCCCAGCATTTT
CASSIGLQPQHF
>TRBV5-4|.|.|TRBJ2-3
TGTGCCAGCAGCTTGGGGACTACCAGGGAAGATACGCAGTATTTT
CASSLGTTREDTQYF
>TRBV5-8|.|.|TRBJ2-7
TGTGCCAGCAGCTACAACGTGGGGGTCCGTACCTACGAGCAGTACTTC
CASSYNVGVRTYEQYF
>TRBV27|.|.|TRBJ1-5
TGTGCCAGCAGCTCTTTTTCAGGGGTCGGGGATCAGCCCCAGCATTTT
CASSSFSGVGDQPQHF
>TRBV28|.|.|TRBJ1-4
TGTGCCAGCAGGTGGGGGGGACGGAAGGAAAAACTGTTTTTT
CASRWGGRKEKLFF
>TRBV19|.|.|TRBJ2-1
TGTGCCAGTACCATGGTTTGGGGCCCATACAATGAGCAGTTCTTC
CASTMVWGPYNEQFF
>TRBV2|few|.|TRBJ1-5
TGTGCCAGCAGTGCAAGTGCCTCTAGCAATCAGCCCCAGCATTTT
CASSASASSNQPQHF
>TRBV9|.|.|TRBJ2-5
TGTGCCAGCAGCGCCCGCCCGGACACCTCGTACCAAGAGACCCAGTACTTC
CASSARPDTSYQETQYF
>TRBV28|.|.|TRBJ1-5
TGTGCCAGCAGTTTGGGGGTTGGAGATCAGCCCCAGCATTTT
CASSLGVGDQPQHF
>TRBV6-2/TRBV6-3|.|.|TRBJ1-6
TGTGCCAGCAGTTACGAAGCAGGCGGAGTAAGGAATTCACCCCTCCACTTT
CASSYEAGGVRNSPLHF
>TRBV21-1|.|.|TRBJ2-7
TGTGCCAGCAGCGTAGGGGAGGGTCAGACCCACTACGAGCAGTACTTC
CASSVGEGQTHYEQYF
>TRBV7-9|.|TRBD2|TRBJ2-1
TGTGCCAGCAGCTCCCTTAGCGGGAGGTCCCGCAATGAGCAGTTCTTC
CASSSLSGRSRNEQFF
>TRBV21-1|.|.|TRBJ2-2
TGTGCCAGCAGCTCTCCCGGGACAGGGGACACCGGGGAGCTGTTTTTT
CASSSPGTGDTGELFF
>TRBV2|once|.|TRBJ1-4
TGTGCCAGCCGAGGGGACCCGGGACTCATGAATGAAAAACTGTTTTTT
CASRGDPGLMNEKLFF
>TRBV6-5|.|.|TRBJ2-7
TGTGCCAGCAGTTACTCTGGAGTTGTGGACGAGCAGTACTTC
CASSYSGVVDEQYF
>TRBV28|.|TRBD2|TRBJ2-7
TGTGCCAGCAGTTTACCAATCTACGGACTAGCGGGCGCCTCCTACGAGCAGTACTTC
CASSLPIYGLAGASYEQYF
>TRBV11-2|few|.|TRBJ2-2
TGTGCCAGCAGCTTGGGGCTTCGGGGCGGGGAGCTGTTTTTT
CASSLGLRGGELFF
>TRBV7-6|.|TRBD1|TRBJ1-3
TGTGCCAGCAGCCAGGGGGGACAGCACTCTGGAAACACCATATATTTT
CASSQGGQHSGNTIYF
>TRBV7-6|.|TRBD1|TRBJ2-7
TGTGCCAGCAGCCTAACCATGGACAGGGGCCGCGAGCAGTACTTC
CASSLTMDRGREQYF
>TRBV28|.|.|TRBJ1-5
TGTGCCAGCAGTTTAACTGGGCCCCAGCATTTT
CASSLTGPQHF
>TRBV2|.|.|TRBJ2-7
TGTGCCAGCAGCAAGGACGGACCAAACGAGCAGTACTTC
CASSKDGPNEQYF
>TRBV3-1/TRBV3-2|.|.|TRBJ2-7
TGTGCCAGCAGCCAAGAGCTCTTGGCCTACGAGCAGTACTTC
CASSQELLAYEQYF
>TRBV9|once|.|TRBJ2-7
TGTGCCAGCAGCGTAGGGGCAGGTATATCCTACGAGCAGTACTTC
CASSVGAGISYEQYF
>TRBV19|.|.|TRBJ1-6
TGTGCCTGTAAGACCGGAGACCATTCACCCCTCCACTTT
CACKTGDHSPLHF
>TRBV29-1|.|TRBD2|TRBJ2-7
TGCAGCTTTAGCGGGAATGCCTACGAGCAGTACTTC
CSFSGNAYEQYF